Detailed here is one T cell receptor beta chain. TEMRA cells were FACS-enriched, unlike CD8+ and CD4+ T cells, which were negatively isolated. Random hexamers were used to reverse transcribe about 0.5 to 1 ug of RNA. In TCRdb, the immunoSEQ multiplex PCR reads were re-called with MiXCR into one record per CDR3 protein. This sample yields more than 250,000 distinct CDR3 sequences, of which about 91% are seen a single time; approximately 0.065% belongs to the top ten. The sample is drawn from a study of CD8 T cells in Susac syndrome. Germline assignment: CDR1 DFQATT and CDR2 SNEGSKA (reference sequence). V was clipped by 5 bases and J by 5 bases, with 21 bases between them. CDR3 length: 16 amino acids.

The chain carries TRBV20-1 and TRBJ2-2; D is possibly TRBD1 (6 bases). The source is a human donor with multiple sclerosis. Sequencing input: CD4+ T cells from PBMCs. The CDR3 loop reads CSARAAPGAGTGELFF. CDR3 bases: TGCAGTGCTCGCGCCGCACCAGGGGCGGGTACCGGGGAGCTGTTTTTT.